The clone carrying this T cell receptor beta chain was picked up a small number of times. Its antigen is as yet unknown. These data are taken from a study of vaccination and CD4 T cells after COVID-19. At the Johns Hopkins FTIC core, DNA taken from cultured CD4+ T cells was sequenced by way of the Oncomine TCR Beta short-read assay. TCRdb re-called the PCR reads with MiXCR, one entry per CDR3 protein. The data show more than 10,000 distinct CDR3 sequences, around 43% seen once. Germline V gene sequence: CDR1 SGHTA, CDR2 FQGNSA. The V and J ends lost 2 bases and 6 bases, in that order; junction bases with no gene match: 12. This CDR3 spans 17 amino acids. Treatment noted: approximately 9-day PBMC culture with coronavirus spike peptide pools or control peptides (ViraFEST assay). March to December 2020 was the span of positive PCR dates, which predated US Alpha, Beta and Delta variants.

Material for sequencing was CD4+ T cells from blood, cultured in vitro. This receptor was taken from a human donor who had recovered from COVID-19. V usage is TRBV7-2 and J usage is TRBJ2-1; 8 positions match TRBD2. CDR3 in DNA: TGTGCCAGCAGCTTAAACCTGGGACTAGGACCCATCAATGAGCAGTTCTTC. It is translated as CASSLNLGLGPINEQFF.